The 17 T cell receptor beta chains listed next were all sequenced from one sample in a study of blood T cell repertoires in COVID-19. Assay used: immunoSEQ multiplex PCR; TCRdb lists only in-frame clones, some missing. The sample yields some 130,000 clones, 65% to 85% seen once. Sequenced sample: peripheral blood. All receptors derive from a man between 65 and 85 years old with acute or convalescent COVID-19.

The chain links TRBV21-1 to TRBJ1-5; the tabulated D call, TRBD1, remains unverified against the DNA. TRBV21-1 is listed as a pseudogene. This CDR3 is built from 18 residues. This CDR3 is CASSNPGQGFHSNQPQHF. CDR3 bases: TGTGCCAGCAGCAACCCCGGACAGGGATTTCATAGCAATCAGCCCCAGCATTTT.

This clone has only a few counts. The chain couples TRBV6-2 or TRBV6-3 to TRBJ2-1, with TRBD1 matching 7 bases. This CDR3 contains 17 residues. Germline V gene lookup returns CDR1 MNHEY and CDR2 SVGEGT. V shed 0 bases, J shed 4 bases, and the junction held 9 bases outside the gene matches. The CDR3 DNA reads TGTGCCAGCAGTTACTCGACGGGCAGGGGGTCTTACAATGAGCAGTTCTTC. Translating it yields CASSYSTGRGSYNEQFF.

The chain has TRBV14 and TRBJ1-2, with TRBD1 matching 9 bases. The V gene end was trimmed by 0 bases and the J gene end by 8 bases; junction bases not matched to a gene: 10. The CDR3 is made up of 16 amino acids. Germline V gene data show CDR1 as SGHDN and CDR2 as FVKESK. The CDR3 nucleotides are TGTGCCAGCAGCCAAGAAGCGGGTACAGGGGGCGCGGGCTACACCTTC. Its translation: CASSQEAGTGGAGYTF.

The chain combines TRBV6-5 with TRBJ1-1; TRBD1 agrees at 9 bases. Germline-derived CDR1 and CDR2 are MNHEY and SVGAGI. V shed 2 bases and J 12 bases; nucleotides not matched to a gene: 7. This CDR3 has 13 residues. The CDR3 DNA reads TGTGCCAGCAGTTACGCACAGGGGGCAGAGACTTTCTTT. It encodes CASSYAQGAETFF.

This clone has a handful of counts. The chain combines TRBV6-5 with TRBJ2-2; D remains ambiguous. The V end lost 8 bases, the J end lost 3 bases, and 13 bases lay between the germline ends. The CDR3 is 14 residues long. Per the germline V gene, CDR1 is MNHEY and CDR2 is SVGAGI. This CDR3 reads CASRLGGDTGELFF. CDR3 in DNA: TGTGCCAGCCGCTTAGGTGGAGACACCGGGGAGCTGTTTTTT.

The CDR3 sequence is CASSSLEGKANTEAFF. The CDR3 nucleotides are TGTGCCAGCAGCTCCCTGGAGGGGAAGGCGAACACTGAAGCTTTCTTT. The chain has TRBV5-6 and TRBJ1-1, with a tentative D call TRBD1 (5 bases). The CDR3 runs to 16 residues. Germline V lookup: CDR1 SGHDT, CDR2 YYEEEE. V was clipped by 3 bases and J by 1 base, with 16 bases between them.

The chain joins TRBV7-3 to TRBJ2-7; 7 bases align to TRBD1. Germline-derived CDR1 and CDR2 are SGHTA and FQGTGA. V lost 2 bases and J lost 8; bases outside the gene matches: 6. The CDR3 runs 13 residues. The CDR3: CASSLSRQGQQYF. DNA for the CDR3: TGTGCCAGCAGCTTATCGAGACAGGGCCAGCAGTACTTC. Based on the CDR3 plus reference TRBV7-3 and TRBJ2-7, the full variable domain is GAGVSQTPSNKVTEKGKYVELRCDPISGHTALYWYRQSLGQGPEFLIYFQGTGAADDSGLPNDRFFAVRPEGSVSTLKIQRTERGDSAVYLCASSLSRQGQQYFGPGTRLTVT.

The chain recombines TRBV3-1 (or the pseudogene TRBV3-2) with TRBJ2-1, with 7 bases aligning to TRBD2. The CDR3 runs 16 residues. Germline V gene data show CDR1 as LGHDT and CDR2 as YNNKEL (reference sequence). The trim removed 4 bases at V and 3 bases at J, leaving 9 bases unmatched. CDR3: CASSPSNGLDYNEQFF. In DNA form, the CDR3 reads TGTGCCAGCAGCCCTTCGAATGGACTAGACTACAATGAGCAGTTCTTC.

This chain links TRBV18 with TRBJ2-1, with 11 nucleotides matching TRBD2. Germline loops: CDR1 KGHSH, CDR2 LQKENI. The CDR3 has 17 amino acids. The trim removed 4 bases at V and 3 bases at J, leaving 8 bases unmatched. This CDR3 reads CASSRELAGDFYNEQFF. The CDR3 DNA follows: TGTGCCAGCTCACGGGAACTAGCGGGGGATTTCTACAATGAGCAGTTCTTC.

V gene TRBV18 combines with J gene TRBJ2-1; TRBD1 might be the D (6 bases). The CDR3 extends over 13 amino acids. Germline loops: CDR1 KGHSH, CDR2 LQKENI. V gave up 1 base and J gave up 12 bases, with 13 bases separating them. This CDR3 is CASSPQKADRQFF. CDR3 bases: TGTGCCAGCTCACCACAGAAGGCGGACAGGCAGTTCTTC.

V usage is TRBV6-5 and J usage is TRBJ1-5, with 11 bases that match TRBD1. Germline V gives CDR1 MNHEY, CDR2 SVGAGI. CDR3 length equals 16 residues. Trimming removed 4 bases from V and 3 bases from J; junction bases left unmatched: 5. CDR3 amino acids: CASSSGTGGYNQPQHF. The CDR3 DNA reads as TGTGCCAGCAGTTCCGGGACAGGGGGATACAATCAGCCCCAGCATTTT.

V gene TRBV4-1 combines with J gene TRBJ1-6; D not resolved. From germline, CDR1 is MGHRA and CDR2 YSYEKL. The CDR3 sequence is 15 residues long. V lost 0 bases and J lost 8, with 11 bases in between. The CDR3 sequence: CASSQDSVRDSPLHF. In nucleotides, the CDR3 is TGCGCCAGCAGCCAAGACTCGGTTCGGGATTCACCCCTCCACTTT.

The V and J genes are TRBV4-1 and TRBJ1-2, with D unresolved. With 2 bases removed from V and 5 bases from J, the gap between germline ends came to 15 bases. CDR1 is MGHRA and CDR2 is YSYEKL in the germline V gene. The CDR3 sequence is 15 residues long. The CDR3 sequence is CASSQQQMAGYGYTF. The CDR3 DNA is TGCGCCAGCAGCCAACAACAGATGGCCGGTTATGGCTACACCTTC.

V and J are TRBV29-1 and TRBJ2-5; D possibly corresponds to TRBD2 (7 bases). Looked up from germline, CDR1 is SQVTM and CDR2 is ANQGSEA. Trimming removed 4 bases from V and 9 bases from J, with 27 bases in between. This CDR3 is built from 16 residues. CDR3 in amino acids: CSVASGGGGEEMAQYF. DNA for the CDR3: TGCAGCGTTGCCTCAGGAGGGGGGGGAGAAGAGATGGCCCAGTACTTC.

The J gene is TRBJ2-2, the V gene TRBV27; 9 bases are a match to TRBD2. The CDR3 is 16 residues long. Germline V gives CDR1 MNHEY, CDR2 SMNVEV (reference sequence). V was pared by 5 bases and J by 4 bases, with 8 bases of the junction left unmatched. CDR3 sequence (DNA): TGTGCCAGCAGTCCAGCCGGGACTAGCATCACCGGGGAGCTGTTTTTT. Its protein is CASSPAGTSITGELFF.

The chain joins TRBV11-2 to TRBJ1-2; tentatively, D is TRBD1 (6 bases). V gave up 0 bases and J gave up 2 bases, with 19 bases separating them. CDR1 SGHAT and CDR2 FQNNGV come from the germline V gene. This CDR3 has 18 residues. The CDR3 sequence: CASSLEHPLGGANYGYTF. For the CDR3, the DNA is TGTGCCAGCAGCTTAGAACACCCCCTAGGGGGGGCAAACTATGGCTACACCTTC.

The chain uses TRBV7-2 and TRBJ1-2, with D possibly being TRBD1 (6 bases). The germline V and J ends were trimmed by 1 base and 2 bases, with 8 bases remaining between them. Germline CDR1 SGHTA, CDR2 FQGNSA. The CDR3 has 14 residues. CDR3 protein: CASSLGGGNYGYTF. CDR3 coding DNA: TGTGCCAGCAGCTTAGGCGGGGGCAACTATGGCTACACCTTC.